This entry is about one T cell receptor (beta chain). Its antigen is not known. This sample was taken from a study of cytomegalovirus exposure and HLA in healthy donors. Across the whole study: Assignment to the Caucasian-associated ancestry cluster applied to around four fifths of the roughly 400 genotyped donors.

Study-wide results and limits: Cytomegalovirus-associated TCR beta chains were listed, numbering 150 to 200. In a later analysis, DRB1 alleles had the most associated TCRs; HLA-C alleles the fewest.

With 60 Vbeta and 13 Jbeta primers, the PCR was carried out. Generated by immunoSEQ multiplex PCR, the TCRdb table keeps only in-frame clones and is missing some. The sample yields 150,000 to 200,000 clones, about four fifths seen once. V lost 0 bases and J lost 6; bases outside the gene matches: 4. There are 16 residues in the CDR3. Looked up from germline, CDR1 is SGHTA and CDR2 is FQGNSA. The chain combines TRBV7-2 with TRBJ2-2; 10 positions match TRBD2. The sample taken for sequencing was PBMCs. This sequence originates from a male donor in good health and CMV-seropositive. The CDR3 loop is CASSLALAGGPGELFF. The CDR3 nucleotides read TGTGCCAGCAGCTTAGCGTTAGCGGGGGGACCCGGGGAGCTGTTTTTT.